This record concerns one T cell receptor beta chain sequence. Its antigen is not known. Genomic DNA of every subset was divided equally among multiple immunoSEQ plates. Profiling relied on immunoSEQ multiplex PCR, and the TCRdb table lists in-frame clones only, not all of them. The repertoire includes hundreds of thousands of clones, approximately 92% of them detected once, and around 24% sits in the top ten. The data derive from a study of shared clonotypes between healthy human individuals. Terminally differentiated effector memory CD45RA+ cells were excluded by CCR7 positive selection of CD45RO-negative cells. General observations from the study: Memory subsets had estimated richness that was generally smaller than that of naive subsets.

The germline gives CDR1 MNHEY, CDR2 SMNVEV (reference sequence). Between the trimmed V and J ends, which lost 4 bases and 6 bases, there was a span of 10 bases. CDR3 length: 13 residues. The rearrangement links TRBV27 to TRBJ1-5; D possibly corresponds to TRBD1 (6 bases). Source material: naive CD8+ T cells sorted from blood. The sequence derives from a man aged 25-45 years in good health. The CDR3 spells CASSSRDTQPQHF. In DNA, the CDR3 is TGTGCCAGCAGTTCCCGGGACACTCAGCCCCAGCATTTT.